These 4 T cell receptor beta chains came from one sample sequenced in a study of blood T cells in healthy people across ages. Through a sample-barcoded 5' primer and a J-beta primer mix, a second PCR was run for roughly 6 to 11 cycles. Using its own MiXCR run on the 5' RACE reads, TCRdb lists one record per CDR3 protein. Of roughly 1.9 million distinct CDR3 sequences listed, about 39% are singletons. The specimen sequenced was blood. These TCRs come from a human donor in good health.

The chain couples TRBV6-1 to TRBJ1-2; D unresolved. The V end lost 11 bases, the J end lost 6 bases, and 13 bases lay between the germline ends. CDR1 and CDR2 (germline): MNHNS, SASEGT. The CDR3 has 11 amino acids. The CDR3 here is CAGVAGHGYTF. CDR3 coding DNA: TGTGCCGGGGTGGCGGGCCATGGCTACACCTTC.

This chain connects TRBV29-1 to TRBJ1-2; D remains unclear. Trimming removed 4 bases at V and 8 bases at J, with 11 bases between. CDR1 is SQVTM, CDR2 ANQGSEA, per germline. The CDR3 is 11 residues long. CDR3 sequence (DNA): TGCAGCGTTGCGGGCGGAAGCGGCTACACCTTC. Translated, it gives CSVAGGSGYTF.

This clonotype has only a few counts. This chain connects TRBV6-2 or TRBV6-3 to TRBJ1-1; D ambiguous. The V gene lost 8 bases and the J gene lost 1 base, with 14 bases spanning the gap. Germline values: CDR1 MNHEY, CDR2 SVGEGT. The CDR3 has 14 residues. The CDR3 spells CASRELSPNTEAFF. CDR3 coding DNA: TGTGCCAGCCGGGAACTTTCACCGAACACTGAAGCTTTCTTT.

This clonotype came up a few times. This chain joins TRBV4-3 and TRBJ2-1, with D unclear. Germline V gene data show CDR1 as LGHNA and CDR2 as YSLEER. Trimming cost V 1 base and J 0 bases, with 13 bases left between them. The CDR3 has 17 residues. CDR3 sequence: CASSQAPWGSSYNEQFF. The CDR3 DNA reads as TGCGCCAGCAGCCAAGCTCCTTGGGGAAGCTCCTACAATGAGCAGTTCTTC.